The 20 T cell receptor beta chains presented below share a single source sample, sequenced in a study of blood T cell repertoires in COVID-19. Sequencing used immunoSEQ multiplex PCR; TCRdb keeps in-frame clones, though not all of them. The repertoire holds a few hundred thousand clones, with 88% as singletons. Source material: peripheral blood. The receptors here all came from a man aged 60 to 69 who had recovered from COVID-19.

The V call is TRBV12-5, the J call TRBJ2-3; 12 nucleotides agree with TRBD2. Looked up from germline, CDR1 is LGHNT and CDR2 is FRNRAP. The CDR3 spans 16 residues. Trimming cost V 1 base and J 6 bases; bases outside gene matches: 5. CDR3 DNA sequence: TGTGCTAGTGGTTTGGGACTAGCGGGGGCTGGGGATACGCAGTATTTT. It translates to CASGLGLAGAGDTQYF.

The V call is TRBV5-4, the J call TRBJ2-7; 7 positions agree with TRBD1. The CDR3 loop spans 18 amino acids. Germline values: CDR1 SGHNT, CDR2 YYREEE (reference sequence). Losses at the gene ends were 4 bases for V and 3 bases for J; bases not matched to a gene: 19. CDR3 loop: CASSPGVRQGSVGYEQYF. The CDR3, as DNA: TGTGCCAGCAGCCCGGGTGTAAGACAGGGATCGGTAGGCTACGAGCAGTACTTC.

The V call is TRBV5-1, the J call TRBJ2-1; 11 nucleotides line up with TRBD2. CDR3 length: 16 amino acids. Germline V gene sequence: CDR1 SGHRS, CDR2 YFSETQ. The V gene end was trimmed by 2 bases and the J gene end by 7 bases; junction bases not matched to a gene: 8. CDR3 protein: CASSFLSGGAWNEQFF. CDR3 DNA: TGCGCCAGCAGCTTTCTTAGCGGGGGGGCCTGGAATGAGCAGTTCTTC.

The chain is built from TRBV5-1 and TRBJ2-7, with 11 bases that match TRBD1. The CDR3 has 14 residues. J lost 3 bases, V lost 2 bases, and 1 base had no gene match. Germline-derived CDR1 and CDR2 are SGHRS and YFSETQ. The CDR3 DNA follows: TGCGCCAGCAGCTTAGGGACAGGGGGCTACGAGCAGTACTTC. It is translated as CASSLGTGGYEQYF.

The rearrangement joins TRBV12-5 to TRBJ1-1, with 8 bases matching TRBD1. The CDR3 covers 15 residues. The junction had 9 bases not matched to a gene; V was cut back by 5 bases and J by 4 bases. CDR1 and CDR2 from the germline V gene are LGHNT and FRNRAP. The chain's CDR3 is CASGPDRGLGTEAFF. The DNA for the CDR3 is TGTGCTAGTGGTCCTGACAGGGGTTTGGGCACTGAAGCTTTCTTT.

Only one count was recorded for this clone. J is TRBJ1-1 and V is TRBV5-6, with D possibly matching TRBD1 (5 bases). This CDR3 spans 13 amino acids. Trimming removed 5 bases at V and 11 bases at J, with 19 bases between. Looked up from germline, CDR1 is SGHDT and CDR2 is YYEEEE. The chain's CDR3 is CASRRGEEGTAFF. In nucleotides, the CDR3 is TGTGCCAGCAGGAGGGGTGAGGAGGGCACGGCTTTCTTT.

The chain links TRBV18 to TRBJ1-1; 7 nucleotides match TRBD1. CDR3 size: 14 residues. V was pared by 4 bases and J by 10 bases, with 12 bases of the junction left unmatched. Germline V gene data show CDR1 as KGHSH and CDR2 as LQKENI. The CDR3 sequence is CASSLSEQGNPAFF. CDR3 nucleotide sequence: TGTGCCAGCTCACTATCGGAACAGGGGAACCCAGCTTTCTTT.

The CDR3: CASSIRRREPLKLFF. DNA for the CDR3: TGTGCCAGTAGTATCCGTCGCAGGGAACCCCTAAAACTGTTTTTT. The chain carries TRBV19 and TRBJ1-4; D is possibly TRBD1 (5 bases). This CDR3 comprises 15 residues. Germline lookup yields CDR1 LNHDA and CDR2 SQIVND (reference sequence). Deletions cut 3 bases from V and 10 bases from J, with 18 bases between.

This chain connects TRBV11-2 to TRBJ1-2, with D perhaps matching TRBD1 (6 bases). CDR1 and CDR2 (germline): SGHAT, FQNNGV. The length of the CDR3 is 15 residues. The V and J ends lost 5 bases and 5 bases respectively, with 18 bases between them. The CDR3 loop is CASSQSGGAGYGYTF. The CDR3 DNA is TGTGCCAGCAGCCAGTCGGGGGGCGCAGGGTATGGCTACACCTTC.

This rearrangement joins TRBV30 to TRBJ2-7; 9 bases are a match to TRBD1. Trimming took 7 bases from V and 4 from J; bases not matched to a gene: 8. Per germline, CDR1 GTSNPN and CDR2 SVGIG (reference sequence). CDR3 length: 13 amino acids. As DNA, the CDR3 is TGTGCCTCAACCGGGACAGGGCTTTACGAGCAGTACTTC. Its translation is CASTGTGLYEQYF.

This chain connects TRBV5-4 to TRBJ1-2, with D maybe TRBD1 (6 bases). The CDR3 length is 15 residues. Trimming removed 4 bases at V and 6 bases at J, with 19 bases between. Germline CDR1 and CDR2: SGHNT and YYREEE (reference sequence). CDR3 DNA: TGTGCCAGCAGCCACCGCAACGCGGGGGCAGATGGCTACACCTTC. Amino acid sequence: CASSHRNAGADGYTF. Filled out from reference TRBV5-4 and TRBJ1-2, the complete variable domain reads ETGVTQSPTHLIKTRGQQVTLRCSSQSGHNTVSWYQQALGQGPQFIFQYYREEENGRGNFPPRFSGLQFPNYSSELNVNALELDDSALYLCASSHRNAGADGYTFGSGTRLTVV.

The chain combines TRBV9 with TRBJ2-4; 8 nucleotides align to TRBD1. The germline gives CDR1 SGDLS, CDR2 YYNGEE. This CDR3 contains 16 residues. V trimming: 3 bases; J trimming: 1 base; junction bases outside the gene matches: 6. The CDR3 DNA sequence: TGTGCCAGCAGCGAAGGACAGGGCAGGGCCAAAAACATTCAGTACTTC. It codes for CASSEGQGRAKNIQYF.

The chain uses TRBV4-1 and TRBJ1-6; 8 bases map to TRBD1. CDR3 length equals 19 residues. J was trimmed by 0 bases and V by 0 bases; bases with no gene match: 7. Germline V lookup: CDR1 MGHRA, CDR2 YSYEKL. The chain's CDR3 is CASSQDYQGADSYNSPLHF. CDR3 nucleotide sequence: TGCGCCAGCAGCCAAGATTACCAGGGGGCGGACTCCTATAATTCACCCCTCCACTTT.

This rearrangement joins TRBV29-1 to TRBJ2-2; TRBD1 matches 7 bases. Trimming at V came to 4 bases and at J to 2 bases, leaving 4 bases not matched to a gene. CDR3 length: 14 residues. Germline V gene sequence: CDR1 SQVTM, CDR2 ANQGSEA. The CDR3 loop reads CSVGGQKNTGELFF. The DNA for the CDR3 is TGCAGCGTTGGGGGACAGAAAAACACCGGGGAGCTGTTTTTT.

The chain carries TRBV15 and TRBJ2-3; 8 bases line up with TRBD2. Trimming at V came to 0 bases and at J to 2 bases, leaving 4 bases not matched to a gene. The germline CDR1 and CDR2 sequences are LNHNV and YYDKDF (reference sequence). The CDR3 has 16 amino acids. CDR3 coding DNA: TGTGCCACCAGCAGAGATTTGCGGGGGGACACAGATACGCAGTATTTT. Its translation is CATSRDLRGDTDTQYF.

The rearrangement links TRBV19 to TRBJ2-2; D uncertain. The germline CDR1 and CDR2 sequences are LNHDA and SQIVND (reference sequence). The CDR3 is 15 residues long. Trimming shortened V by 0 bases and J by 6 bases, and 11 bases separated the two germline ends. The CDR3 protein is CASSIEVLTSGELFF. Here the CDR3 DNA reads TGTGCCAGTAGTATAGAGGTACTAACCTCCGGGGAGCTGTTTTTT.

The rearrangement uses TRBV6-2 or TRBV6-3 and TRBJ1-5; no clear D gene. Germline CDR1 and CDR2: MNHEY and SVGEGT. The CDR3 is 15 amino acids. V lost 0 bases and J lost 0, with 6 bases in between. CDR3 DNA sequence: TGTGCCAGCAGTTACTCCGGGAGTAGCAATCAGCCCCAGCATTTT. It codes for CASSYSGSSNQPQHF.

The gene calls are TRBV10-2 and TRBJ1-1, with D maybe TRBD1 (5 bases). The CDR3 covers 15 residues. V lost 2 bases and J lost 7, with 17 bases in between. Per germline, CDR1 WSHSY and CDR2 SAAADI. For the CDR3, the DNA is TGCGCCAGCAGTGAGGTCTTGGGAGGGGCGAGTGAAGCTTTCTTT. It translates to CASSEVLGGASEAFF.

Details on this clone: Since a far larger clone is one base different, this is likely a read error. V and J are TRBV4-2 and TRBJ2-7; 7 nucleotides agree with TRBD2. CDR1 LGHNA and CDR2 YNFKEQ come from the germline V gene. The junction had 2 bases not matched to a gene; V was cut back by 0 bases and J by 0 bases. This CDR3 region has 15 residues. The CDR3 reads CASSQEGGNSYEQYF. As DNA, the CDR3 is TGTGCCAGCAGCCAAGAGGGGGGGAACTCCTACGAGCAGTACTTC.

The V gene is TRBV28, the J gene TRBJ2-2; 7 bases fit TRBD1. V trimming: 5 bases; J trimming: 0 bases; junction bases outside the gene matches: 6. Germline CDR1 MDHEN, CDR2 SYDVKM. The CDR3 runs 16 residues. CDR3 nucleotide sequence: TGTGCCAGCAGTAAAAGGACAGGTTCGAACACCGGGGAGCTGTTTTTT. It is translated as CASSKRTGSNTGELFF.